Presented here are 20 T cell receptor beta chains from one specimen sequenced in a study of cytomegalovirus exposure and HLA in healthy donors. The PCR contained 60 Vbeta and 13 Jbeta primers. Repertoires were generated with immunoSEQ multiplex PCR, while TCRdb's copy carries only in-frame clones and drops some. Of approximately 60,000 clones listed, about 86% were seen once; the top ten hold over 1.5%. Specimen: PBMCs. The receptors were gathered from a man aged 40-50 years in good health and CMV-seronegative.

The genes are TRBV5-5 and TRBJ1-6; maybe TRBD1 (5 bases). The CDR3 has 13 residues. Germline V gene sequence: CDR1 SGHKS, CDR2 YYEKEE (reference sequence). The germline V and J ends were trimmed by 2 bases and 10 bases, with 10 bases remaining between them. As DNA, the CDR3 is TGTGCCAGCAGCTTCCCGACAGACTCACCCCTCCACTTT. Residues: CASSFPTDSPLHF.

This chain links TRBV11-3 with TRBJ2-5; 8 bases are shared with TRBD1. Germline assignment: CDR1 SGHNT and CDR2 YENEEA. With V trimmed by 5 bases and J by 2 bases, 4 bases remained unmatched. The CDR3 is made up of 14 amino acids. CDR3 nucleotides: TGTGCCAGCAGCGGTCGGACAGGGCAAGAGACCCAGTACTTC. Translated, it gives CASSGRTGQETQYF.

The chain employs TRBV11-3 and TRBJ2-3; TRBD1 might be the D (6 bases). Germline V gene sequence: CDR1 SGHNT, CDR2 YENEEA. This CDR3 spans 15 amino acids. Trimming took 1 base from V and 0 from J, leaving 8 bases between them. CDR3 coding DNA: TGTGCCAGCAGCTTAGTAGGACAGAGCACAGATACGCAGTATTTT. It is translated as CASSLVGQSTDTQYF.

This clone has a handful of counts. The chain employs TRBV6-6 and TRBJ2-7, with D unresolved. V shed 0 bases and J shed 2 bases, with 5 bases lying between them. Germline lookup yields CDR1 MNHNY and CDR2 SVGAGI (reference sequence). This CDR3 region has 13 residues. The CDR3 reads CASSYSEAYEQYF. In DNA, the CDR3 is TGTGCCAGCAGTTACTCTGAGGCCTACGAGCAGTACTTC.

The chain links TRBV5-1 to TRBJ1-3, with 8 bases matching TRBD1. After removal of 3 bases from V and 4 bases from J, the junction contained 15 bases not matched to a gene. In germline, CDR1 is SGHRS, CDR2 YFSETQ. The CDR3 sequence is 18 residues long. CDR3 amino acids: CASSSGPPDRGGGNTIYF. The CDR3 DNA reads TGCGCCAGCAGCTCGGGACCACCCGACAGGGGAGGAGGAAACACCATATATTTT.

The chain recombines TRBV2 with TRBJ2-7; the D is unclear. This CDR3 comprises 12 residues. V was trimmed by 7 bases and J by 4 bases, leaving 11 bases between them. CDR1 is SNHLY, CDR2 FYNNEI, per germline. CDR3 in amino acids: CASTLSVYEQYF. The DNA of the CDR3 is TGTGCCAGCACCCTAAGCGTGTACGAGCAGTACTTC.

The genes are TRBV5-1 and TRBJ1-6; 12 bases agree with TRBD1. Germline loops: CDR1 SGHRS, CDR2 YFSETQ. The CDR3 loop spans 15 amino acids. The V gene end was trimmed by 5 bases and the J gene end by 9 bases; junction bases not matched to a gene: 6. The CDR3 bases are TGCGCCAGCAGTACGGGACAGGGGGCGCGTTCACCCCTCCACTTT. Encoded protein: CASSTGQGARSPLHF.

This clone was observed a few times. The V gene is TRBV5-6, the J gene TRBJ2-1, with D unresolved. V gave up 0 bases and J gave up 0 bases, with 16 bases separating them. There are 18 residues in the CDR3. Germline CDR1 SGHDT, CDR2 YYEEEE. In DNA form, the CDR3 reads TGTGCCAGCAGCTTGGATCATCCTCGGTCTAGCTCCTACAATGAGCAGTTCTTC. It specifies CASSLDHPRSSSYNEQFF.

V and J are TRBV7-2 and TRBJ1-2; no clear D gene. Germline CDR1 SGHTA, CDR2 FQGNSA. This CDR3 comprises 14 residues. V was cut by 5 bases and J by 8 bases, with 18 bases left in between. The CDR3 DNA sequence: TGTGCCAGCAGCCCCGGGAAGCACACAAAGGGCTACACCTTC. It yields the protein CASSPGKHTKGYTF.

There are a few counts of this clone. This chain uses TRBV5-6 with TRBJ1-3; D may be TRBD1 (5 bases). The CDR3 is made up of 13 amino acids. Looked up from germline, CDR1 is SGHDT and CDR2 is YYEEEE. V dropped 5 bases and J dropped 4 bases, with 10 bases sitting between them. The CDR3 spells CASRVTAGNTIYF. In DNA form, the CDR3 reads TGTGCCAGCAGAGTGACAGCAGGAAACACCATATATTTT.

The J gene is TRBJ2-2, the V gene TRBV6-5, with 7 bases that match TRBD1. The trim removed 5 bases at V and 5 bases at J, leaving 8 bases unmatched. There are 15 residues in the CDR3. The germline V gene has CDR1 MNHEY and CDR2 SVGAGI. The CDR3: CASSRDRVRTGELFF. The CDR3 nucleotides read TGTGCCAGCAGTAGAGACAGGGTCAGGACCGGGGAGCTGTTTTTT.

This clone appeared once. The gene calls are TRBV6-6 and TRBJ2-2; TRBD2 matches 12 bases. The CDR3 extends over 15 amino acids. Germline CDR1 MNHNY, CDR2 SVGAGI (reference sequence). V lost 5 bases, J lost 6 bases, and 4 bases stayed unmatched. DNA for the CDR3: TGTGCCAGCAGTCCACGACTAGCGGGGGCCGGGGAGCTGTTTTTT. The encoded protein is CASSPRLAGAGELFF.

This clone has only one observation. The chain uses TRBV7-9 and TRBJ1-6; 11 nucleotides align to TRBD1. Germline values: CDR1 SEHNR, CDR2 FQNEAQ (reference sequence). The V gene end was trimmed by 5 bases and the J gene end by 8 bases; junction bases not matched to a gene: 8. The CDR3 covers 16 residues. The CDR3 is CASSMMGTGGYSPLHF. CDR3 bases: TGTGCCAGCAGCATGATGGGGACAGGGGGTTATTCACCCCTCCACTTT.

The sample holds a few counts of this clone. The gene calls are TRBV4-3 and TRBJ1-1, with D unclear. Germline-derived CDR1 and CDR2 are LGHNA and YSLEER. CDR3 length: 14 amino acids. The V gene lost 5 bases and the J gene lost 1 base, with 11 bases spanning the gap. CDR3 amino acids: CASSSTAGNTEAFF. The DNA of the CDR3 is TGCGCCAGCAGCTCGACGGCAGGGAACACTGAAGCTTTCTTT.

The gene calls are TRBV6-5 and TRBJ1-6; D is perhaps TRBD1 (5 bases). Trimming stripped 6 bases from V and 8 bases from J, with 11 bases between. Germline CDR1 is MNHEY and CDR2 is SVGAGI. The CDR3 spans 13 residues. CDR3 residues: CASRRKGDSPLHF. CDR3 sequence (DNA): TGTGCCAGCAGGCGCAAAGGGGATTCACCCCTCCACTTT.

The chain joins TRBV6-6 to TRBJ2-5; tentative D call: TRBD1 (5 bases). V lost 10 bases to trimming and J lost 2 bases, with 14 bases between them. Per germline, CDR1 MNHNY and CDR2 SVGAGI (reference sequence). CDR3 size: 13 residues. The DNA for the CDR3 is TGTGCCATCCGAGACAGCGCTCAAGAGACCCAGTACTTC. Translated, it gives CAIRDSAQETQYF.

The V and J genes are TRBV4-2 and TRBJ2-2, with D maybe TRBD2 (5 bases). The germline V and J ends were trimmed by 1 base and 0 bases, with 9 bases remaining between them. This CDR3 spans 16 amino acids. Per germline, CDR1 LGHNA and CDR2 YNFKEQ. The CDR3 protein is CASSQVPGSNTGELFF. In DNA form, the CDR3 reads TGTGCCAGCAGCCAAGTACCGGGGTCGAACACCGGGGAGCTGTTTTTT.

This rearrangement joins TRBV11-3 to TRBJ2-7; 9 positions match TRBD1. Trimming took 0 bases from V and 2 from J; bases not matched to a gene: 14. The CDR3 totals 19 residues. CDR1 is SGHNT, CDR2 YENEEA, per germline. The CDR3 region is CASSLDRDRVAGTTYEQYF. CDR3 DNA: TGTGCCAGCAGCTTAGACCGGGACAGGGTAGCCGGAACGACCTACGAGCAGTACTTC.

The V gene is TRBV28, the J gene TRBJ2-1; D is ambiguous. Per germline, CDR1 MDHEN and CDR2 SYDVKM. Trimming left V 1 base short and J 5 bases short, with 12 bases between. The length of the CDR3 is 15 residues. CDR3: CASSLSGGTHNEQFF. The CDR3 DNA reads TGTGCCAGCAGTTTATCAGGTGGAACCCACAATGAGCAGTTCTTC.

This rearrangement joins TRBV6-5 to TRBJ2-1, with 8 bases that match TRBD2. The CDR3 totals 16 residues. CDR1 and CDR2 from the germline V gene are MNHEY and SVGAGI. After removal of 2 bases from V and 4 bases from J, the junction contained 7 bases not matched to a gene. CDR3 sequence: CASSYGPERGYNEQFF. DNA of the CDR3: TGTGCCAGCAGTTACGGGCCTGAGCGGGGGTACAATGAGCAGTTCTTC.